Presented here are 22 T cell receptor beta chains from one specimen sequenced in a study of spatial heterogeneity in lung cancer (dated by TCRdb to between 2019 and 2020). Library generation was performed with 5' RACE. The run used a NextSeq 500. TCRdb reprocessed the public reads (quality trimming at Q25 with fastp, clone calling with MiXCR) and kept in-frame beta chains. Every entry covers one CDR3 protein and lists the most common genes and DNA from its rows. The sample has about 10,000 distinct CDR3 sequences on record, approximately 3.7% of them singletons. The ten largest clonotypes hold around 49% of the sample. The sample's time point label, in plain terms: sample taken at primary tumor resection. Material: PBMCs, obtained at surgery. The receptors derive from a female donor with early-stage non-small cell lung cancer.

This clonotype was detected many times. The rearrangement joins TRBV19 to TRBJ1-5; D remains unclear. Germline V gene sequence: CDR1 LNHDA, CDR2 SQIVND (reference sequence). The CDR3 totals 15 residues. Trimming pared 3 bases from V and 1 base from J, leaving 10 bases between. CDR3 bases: TGTGCCAGTAGTATTATCGCAGGAAGCAATCAGCCCCAGCATTTT. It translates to CASSIIAGSNQPQHF.

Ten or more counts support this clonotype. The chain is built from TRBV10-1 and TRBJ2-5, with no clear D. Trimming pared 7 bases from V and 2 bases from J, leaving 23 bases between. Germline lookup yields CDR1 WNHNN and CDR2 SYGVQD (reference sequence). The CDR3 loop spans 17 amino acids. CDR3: CASTTHLREPRQETQYF. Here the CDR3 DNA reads TGCGCCAGCACCACCCACCTCAGAGAGCCTCGTCAAGAGACCCAGTACTTC.

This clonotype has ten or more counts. The CDR3 here is CASRIAGTGELFF. The CDR3 DNA follows: TGTGCCAGCAGAATCGCGGGAACCGGGGAGCTGTTTTTT. The rearrangement uses TRBV5-4 and TRBJ2-2; perhaps TRBD2 as D (6 bases). CDR1 is SGHNT, CDR2 YYREEE, per germline (reference sequence). The CDR3 sequence is 13 residues long. Trimming left V 5 bases short and J 5 bases short, with 10 bases between.

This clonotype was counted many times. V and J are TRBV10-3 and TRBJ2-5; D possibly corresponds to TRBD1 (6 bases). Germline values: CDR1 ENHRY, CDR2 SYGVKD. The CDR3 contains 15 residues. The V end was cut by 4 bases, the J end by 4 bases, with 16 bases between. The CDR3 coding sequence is TGTGCCATCAGTGTTGGGACATCCGTGGGAGAGACCCAGTACTTC. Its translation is CAISVGTSVGETQYF.

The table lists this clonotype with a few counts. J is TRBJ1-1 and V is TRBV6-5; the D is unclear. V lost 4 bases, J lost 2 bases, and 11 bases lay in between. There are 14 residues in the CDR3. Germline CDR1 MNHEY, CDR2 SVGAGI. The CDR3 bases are TGTGCCAGCAGTTCCCGCGGGGTCAACACTGAAGCTTTCTTT. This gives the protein CASSSRGVNTEAFF.

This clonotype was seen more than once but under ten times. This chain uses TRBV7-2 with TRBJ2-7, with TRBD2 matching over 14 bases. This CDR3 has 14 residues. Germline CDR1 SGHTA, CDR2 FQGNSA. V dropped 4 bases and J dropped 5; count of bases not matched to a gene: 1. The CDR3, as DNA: TGTGCCAGCAGCTCGGGACTAGCGGGAGACGAGCAGTACTTC. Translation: CASSSGLAGDEQYF.

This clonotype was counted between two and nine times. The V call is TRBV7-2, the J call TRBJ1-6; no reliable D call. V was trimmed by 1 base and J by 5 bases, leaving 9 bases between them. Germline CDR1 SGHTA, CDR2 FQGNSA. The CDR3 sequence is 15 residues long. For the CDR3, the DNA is TGTGCCAGCAGCTTAGTCCGGGAGAATAATTCACCCCTCCACTTT. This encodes CASSLVRENNSPLHF.

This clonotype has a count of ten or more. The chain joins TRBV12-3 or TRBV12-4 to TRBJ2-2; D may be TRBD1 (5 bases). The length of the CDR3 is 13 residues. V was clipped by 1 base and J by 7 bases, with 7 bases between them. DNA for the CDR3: TGTGCCAGCAGTTTAGTCCAGGGCGGGGAGCTGTTTTTT. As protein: CASSLVQGGELFF.

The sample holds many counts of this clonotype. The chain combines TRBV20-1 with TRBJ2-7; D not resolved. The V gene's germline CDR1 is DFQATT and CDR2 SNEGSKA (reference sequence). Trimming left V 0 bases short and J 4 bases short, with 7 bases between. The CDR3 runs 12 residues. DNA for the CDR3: TGCAGTGCTAGAGATCTCCTTTACGAGCAGTACTTC. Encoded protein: CSARDLLYEQYF.

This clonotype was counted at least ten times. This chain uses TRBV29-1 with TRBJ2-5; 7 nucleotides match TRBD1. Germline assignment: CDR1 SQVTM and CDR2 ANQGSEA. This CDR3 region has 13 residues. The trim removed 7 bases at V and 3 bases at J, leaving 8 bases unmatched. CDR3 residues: CSAIPTGEETQYF. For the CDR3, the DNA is TGCAGCGCTATACCCACAGGGGAAGAGACCCAGTACTTC.

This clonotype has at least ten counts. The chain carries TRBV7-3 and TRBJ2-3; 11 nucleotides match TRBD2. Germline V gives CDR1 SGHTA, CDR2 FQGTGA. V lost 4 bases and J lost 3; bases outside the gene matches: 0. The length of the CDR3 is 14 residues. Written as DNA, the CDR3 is TGTGCCAGCAGCTCTAGCGGGAGGACAGATACGCAGTATTTT. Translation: CASSSSGRTDTQYF.

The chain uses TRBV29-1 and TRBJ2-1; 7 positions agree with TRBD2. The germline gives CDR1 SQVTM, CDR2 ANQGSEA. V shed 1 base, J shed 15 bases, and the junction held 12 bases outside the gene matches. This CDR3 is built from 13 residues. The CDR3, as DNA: TGCAGCGTTGAAGTCATACGGGGGAGGGCTCCGTTCTTC. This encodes CSVEVIRGRAPFF.

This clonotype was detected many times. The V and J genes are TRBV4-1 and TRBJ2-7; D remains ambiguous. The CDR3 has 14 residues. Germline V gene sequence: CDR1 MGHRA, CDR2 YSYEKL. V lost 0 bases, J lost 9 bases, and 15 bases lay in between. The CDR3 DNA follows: TGCGCCAGCAGCCAAGATAACGCAACTCCGGGGCAGTACTTC. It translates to CASSQDNATPGQYF.

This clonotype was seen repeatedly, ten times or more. The CDR3 protein is CASSPHRVGYNEQFF. CDR3 DNA sequence: TGTGCCAGCTCACCTCACAGGGTAGGGTACAATGAGCAGTTCTTC. The chain uses TRBV18 and TRBJ2-1; perhaps TRBD1 as D (6 bases). V was pared by 3 bases and J by 4 bases, with 13 bases between. Looked up from germline, CDR1 is KGHSH and CDR2 is LQKENI. The CDR3 is made up of 15 amino acids.

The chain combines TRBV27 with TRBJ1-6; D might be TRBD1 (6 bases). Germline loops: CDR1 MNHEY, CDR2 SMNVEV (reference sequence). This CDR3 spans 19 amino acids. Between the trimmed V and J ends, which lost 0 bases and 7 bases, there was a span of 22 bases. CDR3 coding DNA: TGTGCCAGCAGTTTATCGAGTCTGTTTATAGGGGGACGAAATTCACCCCTCCACTTT. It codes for CASSLSSLFIGGRNSPLHF.

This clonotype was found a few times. The CDR3 DNA is TGTGCCAGCAGTTATACGGCAGGGAGCTACAATGAGCAGTTCTTC. It codes for CASSYTAGSYNEQFF. The V call is TRBV6-5, the J call TRBJ2-1, with D perhaps being TRBD1 or TRBD2 (5 bases each). Germline V CDR1 and CDR2: MNHEY, SVGAGI. This CDR3 contains 15 residues. V lost 3 bases and J lost 3, with 12 bases in between.

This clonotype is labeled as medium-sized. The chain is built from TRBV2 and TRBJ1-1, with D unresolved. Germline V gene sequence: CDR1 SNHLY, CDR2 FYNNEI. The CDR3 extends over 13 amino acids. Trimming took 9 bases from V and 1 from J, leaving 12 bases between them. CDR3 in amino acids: CASKSQPNTEAFF. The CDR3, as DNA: TGTGCCAGTAAATCTCAGCCGAACACTGAAGCTTTCTTT.

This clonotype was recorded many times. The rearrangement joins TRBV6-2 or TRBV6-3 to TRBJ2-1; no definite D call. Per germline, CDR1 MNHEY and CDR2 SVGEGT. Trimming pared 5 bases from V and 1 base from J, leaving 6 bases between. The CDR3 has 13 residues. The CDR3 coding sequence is TGTGCCAGCAGTCGACCATCCTACAATGAGCAGTTCTTC. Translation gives CASSRPSYNEQFF.

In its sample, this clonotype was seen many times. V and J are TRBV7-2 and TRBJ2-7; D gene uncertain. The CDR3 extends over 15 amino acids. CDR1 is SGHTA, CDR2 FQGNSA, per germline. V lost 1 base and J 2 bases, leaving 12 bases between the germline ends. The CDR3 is CASSLEGRSAYEQYF. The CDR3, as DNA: TGTGCCAGCAGCTTAGAAGGGCGGTCCGCCTACGAGCAGTACTTC.

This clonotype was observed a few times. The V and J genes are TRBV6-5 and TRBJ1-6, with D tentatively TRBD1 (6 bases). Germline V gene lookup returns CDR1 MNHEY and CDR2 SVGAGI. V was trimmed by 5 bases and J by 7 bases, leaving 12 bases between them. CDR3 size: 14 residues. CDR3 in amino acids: CASSRTGINSPLHF. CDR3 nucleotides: TGTGCCAGCAGTAGAACAGGGATCAATTCACCCCTCCACTTT.

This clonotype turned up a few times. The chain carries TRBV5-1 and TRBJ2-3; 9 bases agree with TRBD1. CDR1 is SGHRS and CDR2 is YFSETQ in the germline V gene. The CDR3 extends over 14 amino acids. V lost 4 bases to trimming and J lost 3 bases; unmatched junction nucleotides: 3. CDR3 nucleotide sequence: TGCGCCAGCAGCCCTGGACAGGGGACAGATACGCAGTATTTT. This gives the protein CASSPGQGTDTQYF.

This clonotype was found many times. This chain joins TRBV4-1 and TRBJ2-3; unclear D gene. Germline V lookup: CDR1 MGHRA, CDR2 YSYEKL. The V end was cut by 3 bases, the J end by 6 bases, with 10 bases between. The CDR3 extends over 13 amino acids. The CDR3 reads CASSQYLGDTQYF. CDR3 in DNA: TGCGCCAGCAGCCAGTACCTCGGGGATACGCAGTATTTT.